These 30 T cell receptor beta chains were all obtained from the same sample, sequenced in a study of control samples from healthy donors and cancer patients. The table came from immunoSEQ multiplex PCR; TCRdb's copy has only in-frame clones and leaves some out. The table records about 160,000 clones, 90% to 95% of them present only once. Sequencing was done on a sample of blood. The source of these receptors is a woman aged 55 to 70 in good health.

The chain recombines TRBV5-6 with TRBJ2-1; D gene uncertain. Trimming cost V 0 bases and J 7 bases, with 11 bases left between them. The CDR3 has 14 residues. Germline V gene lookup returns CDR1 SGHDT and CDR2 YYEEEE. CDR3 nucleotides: TGTGCCAGCAGCTTGGTACAGCTCAGGAATGAGCAGTTCTTC. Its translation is CASSLVQLRNEQFF.

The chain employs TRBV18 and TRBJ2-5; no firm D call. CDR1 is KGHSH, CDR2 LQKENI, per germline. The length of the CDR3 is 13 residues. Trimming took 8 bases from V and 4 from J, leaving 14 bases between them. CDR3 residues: CASVQVQAETQYF. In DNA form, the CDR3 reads TGTGCCAGCGTCCAAGTGCAGGCAGAGACCCAGTACTTC.

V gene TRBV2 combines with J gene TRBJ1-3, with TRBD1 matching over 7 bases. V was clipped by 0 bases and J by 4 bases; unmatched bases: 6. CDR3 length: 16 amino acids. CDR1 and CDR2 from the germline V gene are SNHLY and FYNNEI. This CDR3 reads CASSEAGGGGGNTIYF. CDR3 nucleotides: TGTGCCAGCAGTGAAGCGGGAGGGGGCGGCGGAAACACCATATATTTT. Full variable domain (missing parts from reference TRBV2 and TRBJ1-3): EPEVTQTPSHQVTQMGQEVILRCVPISNHLYFYWYRQILGQKVEFLVSFYNNEISEKSEIFDDQFSVERPDGSNFTLKIRSTKLEDSAMYFCASSEAGGGGGNTIYFGEGSWLTVV.

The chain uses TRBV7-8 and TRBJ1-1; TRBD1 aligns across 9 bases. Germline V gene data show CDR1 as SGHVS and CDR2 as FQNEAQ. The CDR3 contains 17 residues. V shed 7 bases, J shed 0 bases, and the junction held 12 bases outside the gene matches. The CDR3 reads CASTDHRGRLMNTEAFF. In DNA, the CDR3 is TGTGCCAGCACCGACCACAGGGGGCGGTTGATGAACACTGAAGCTTTCTTT.

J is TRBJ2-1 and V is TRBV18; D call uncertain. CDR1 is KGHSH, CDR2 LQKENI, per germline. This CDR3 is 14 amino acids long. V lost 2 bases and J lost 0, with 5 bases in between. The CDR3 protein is CASSPGTSYNEQFF. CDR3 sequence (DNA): TGTGCCAGCTCACCAGGTACCTCCTACAATGAGCAGTTCTTC.

The CDR3 region is CATSDGTDNQPQHF. The CDR3 nucleotides are TGTGCCACCAGTGATGGGACAGACAATCAGCCCCAGCATTTT. The chain recombines TRBV24-1 with TRBJ1-5; 7 bases are a match to TRBD1. The length of the CDR3 is 14 residues. V lost 3 bases, J lost 3 bases, and 1 base stayed unmatched. Germline V gene sequence: CDR1 KGHDR, CDR2 SFDVKD.

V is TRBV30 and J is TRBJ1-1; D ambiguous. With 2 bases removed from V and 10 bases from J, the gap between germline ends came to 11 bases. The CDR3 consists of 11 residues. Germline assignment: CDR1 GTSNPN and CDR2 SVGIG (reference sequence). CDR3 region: CAWSPADTAFF. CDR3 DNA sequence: TGTGCCTGGAGTCCCGCTGACACAGCTTTCTTT. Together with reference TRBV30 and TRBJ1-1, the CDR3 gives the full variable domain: SQTIHQWPATLVQPVGSPLSLECTVEGTSNPNLYWYRQAAGRGLQLLFYSVGIGQISSEVPQNLSASRPQDRQFILSSKKLLLSDSGFYLCAWSPADTAFFGQGTRLTVV.

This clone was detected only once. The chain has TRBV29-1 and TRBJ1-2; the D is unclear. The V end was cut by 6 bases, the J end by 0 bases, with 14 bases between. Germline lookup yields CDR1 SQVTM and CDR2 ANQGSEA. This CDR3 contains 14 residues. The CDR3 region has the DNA TGCAGCGTAGGCTTCCGACGCGCTAACTATGGCTACACCTTC. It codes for CSVGFRRANYGYTF. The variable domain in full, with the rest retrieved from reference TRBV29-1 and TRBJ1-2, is SAVISQKPSRDICQRGTSLTIQCQVDSQVTMMFWYRQQPGQSLTLIATANQGSEATYESGFVIDKFPISRPNLTFSTLTVSNMSPEDSSIYLCSVGFRRANYGYTFGSGTRLTVV.

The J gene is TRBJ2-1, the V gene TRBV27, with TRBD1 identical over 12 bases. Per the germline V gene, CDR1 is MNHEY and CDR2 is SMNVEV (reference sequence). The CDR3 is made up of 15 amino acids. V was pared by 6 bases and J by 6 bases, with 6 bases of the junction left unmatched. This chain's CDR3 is CASRPGQGAGNEQFF. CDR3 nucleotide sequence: TGTGCCAGCAGACCGGGACAGGGGGCTGGCAATGAGCAGTTCTTC.

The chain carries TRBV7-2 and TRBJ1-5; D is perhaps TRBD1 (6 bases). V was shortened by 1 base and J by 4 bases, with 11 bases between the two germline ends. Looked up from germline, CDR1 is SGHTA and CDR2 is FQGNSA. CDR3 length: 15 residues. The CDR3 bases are TGTGCCAGCAGCTTAGTTGGGGGCGGGAATCAGCCCCAGCATTTT. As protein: CASSLVGGGNQPQHF.

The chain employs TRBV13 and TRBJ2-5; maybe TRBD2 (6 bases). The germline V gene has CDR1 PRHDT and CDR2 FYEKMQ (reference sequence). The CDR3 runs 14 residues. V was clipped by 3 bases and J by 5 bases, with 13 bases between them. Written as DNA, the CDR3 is TGTGCCAGCAGCTTGGGGACTTTGGGCGAGACCCAGTACTTC. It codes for CASSLGTLGETQYF.

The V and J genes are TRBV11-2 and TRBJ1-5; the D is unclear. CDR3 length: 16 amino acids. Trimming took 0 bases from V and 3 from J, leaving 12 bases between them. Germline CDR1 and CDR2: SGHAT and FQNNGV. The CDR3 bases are TGTGCCAGCAGCTTAGACCACGGGCTAGTCAATCAGCCCCAGCATTTT. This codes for CASSLDHGLVNQPQHF.

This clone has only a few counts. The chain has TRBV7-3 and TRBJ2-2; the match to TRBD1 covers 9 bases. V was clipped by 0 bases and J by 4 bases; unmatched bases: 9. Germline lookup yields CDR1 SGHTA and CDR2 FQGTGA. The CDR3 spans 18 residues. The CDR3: CASSLTVGQGPSTGELFF. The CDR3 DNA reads TGTGCCAGCAGCTTAACTGTCGGACAGGGGCCGTCCACCGGGGAGCTGTTTTTT.

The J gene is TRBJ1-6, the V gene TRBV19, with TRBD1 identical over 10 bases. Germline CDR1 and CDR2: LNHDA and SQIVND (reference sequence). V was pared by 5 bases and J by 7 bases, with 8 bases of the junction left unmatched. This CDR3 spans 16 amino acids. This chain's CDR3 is CASSGPDRGLNSPLHF. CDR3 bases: TGTGCCAGTAGTGGCCCAGACAGGGGGCTGAATTCACCCCTCCACTTT.

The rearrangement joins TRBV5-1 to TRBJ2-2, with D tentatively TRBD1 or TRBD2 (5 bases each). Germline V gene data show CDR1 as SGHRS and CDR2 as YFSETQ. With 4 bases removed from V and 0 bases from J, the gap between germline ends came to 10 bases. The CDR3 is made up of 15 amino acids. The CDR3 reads CASSPGTPNTGELFF. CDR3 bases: TGCGCCAGCAGCCCTGGGACCCCGAACACCGGGGAGCTGTTTTTT. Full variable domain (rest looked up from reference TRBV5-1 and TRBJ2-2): KAGVTQTPRYLIKTRGQQVTLSCSPISGHRSVSWYQQTPGQGLQFLFEYFSETQRNKGNFPGRFSGRQFSNSRSEMNVSTLELGDSALYLCASSPGTPNTGELFFGEGSRLTVL.

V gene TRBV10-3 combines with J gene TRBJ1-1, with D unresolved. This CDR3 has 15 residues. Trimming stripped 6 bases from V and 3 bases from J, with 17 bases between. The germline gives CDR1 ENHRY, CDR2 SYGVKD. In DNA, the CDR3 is TGTGCCATCAGCACAACGGGCTTACGGGACACTGAAGCTTTCTTT. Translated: CAISTTGLRDTEAFF.

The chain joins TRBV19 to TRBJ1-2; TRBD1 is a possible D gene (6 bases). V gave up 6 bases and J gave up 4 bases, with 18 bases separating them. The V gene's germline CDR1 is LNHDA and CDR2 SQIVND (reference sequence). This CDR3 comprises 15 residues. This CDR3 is CASRGGTPEGYGYTF. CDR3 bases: TGTGCCAGTAGAGGGGGAACACCGGAGGGCTATGGCTACACCTTC.

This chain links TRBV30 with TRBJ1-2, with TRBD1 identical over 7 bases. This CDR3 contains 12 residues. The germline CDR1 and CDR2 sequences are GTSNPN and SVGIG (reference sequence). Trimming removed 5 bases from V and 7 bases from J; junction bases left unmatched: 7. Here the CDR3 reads CAWANRGLGYTF. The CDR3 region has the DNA TGTGCCTGGGCGAACAGGGGACTTGGCTACACCTTC.

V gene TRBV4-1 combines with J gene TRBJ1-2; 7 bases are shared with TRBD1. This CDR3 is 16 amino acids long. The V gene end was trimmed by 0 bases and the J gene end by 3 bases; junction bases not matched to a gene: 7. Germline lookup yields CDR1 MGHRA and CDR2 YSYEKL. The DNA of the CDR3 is TGCGCCAGCAGCCAAGATAAAGGGGGCGAAGACTATGGCTACACCTTC. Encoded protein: CASSQDKGGEDYGYTF.

The CDR3 loop is CASSLFARRGTDTQYF. The CDR3 DNA reads TGTGCCAGCAGTTTATTTGCACGGCGGGGCACAGATACGCAGTATTTT. V gene TRBV27 combines with J gene TRBJ2-3, with D perhaps matching TRBD2 (5 bases). Trimming removed 1 base at V and 1 base at J, with 12 bases between. Germline values: CDR1 MNHEY, CDR2 SMNVEV (reference sequence). This CDR3 region has 16 residues.

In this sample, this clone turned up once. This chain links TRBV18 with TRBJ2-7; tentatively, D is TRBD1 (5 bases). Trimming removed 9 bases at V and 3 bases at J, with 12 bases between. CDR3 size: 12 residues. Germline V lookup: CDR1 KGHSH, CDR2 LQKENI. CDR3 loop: CASSGLFYEQYF. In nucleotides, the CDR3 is TGTGCCAGTTCAGGGTTGTTCTACGAGCAGTACTTC.

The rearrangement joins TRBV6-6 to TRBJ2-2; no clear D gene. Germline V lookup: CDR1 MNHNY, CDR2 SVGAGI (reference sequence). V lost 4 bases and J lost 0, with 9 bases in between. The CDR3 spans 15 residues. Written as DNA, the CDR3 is TGTGCCAGCAGTTTTGACTCAACGAACACCGGGGAGCTGTTTTTT. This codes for CASSFDSTNTGELFF.

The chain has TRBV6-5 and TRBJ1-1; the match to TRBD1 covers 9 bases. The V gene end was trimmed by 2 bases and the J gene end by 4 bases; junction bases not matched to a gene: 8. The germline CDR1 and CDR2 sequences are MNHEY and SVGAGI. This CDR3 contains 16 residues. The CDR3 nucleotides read TGTGCCAGCAGTTACCAACTTCCGGGACAGGGCACTGAAGCTTTCTTT. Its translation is CASSYQLPGQGTEAFF.

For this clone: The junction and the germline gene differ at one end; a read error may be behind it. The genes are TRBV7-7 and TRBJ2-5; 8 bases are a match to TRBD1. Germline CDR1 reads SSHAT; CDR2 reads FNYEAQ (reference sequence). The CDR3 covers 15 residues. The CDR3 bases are TGTGCTAGCAGCTTATCCTCCGGACAGGGACAGACCCAGTACTTC. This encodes CASSLSSGQGQTQYF.

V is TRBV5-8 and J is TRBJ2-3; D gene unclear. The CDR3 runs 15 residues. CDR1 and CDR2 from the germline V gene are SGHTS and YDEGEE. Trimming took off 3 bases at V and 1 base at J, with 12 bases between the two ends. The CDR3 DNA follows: TGTGCCAGCAGCTGGGCCTCGGTGGGCACAGATACGCAGTATTTT. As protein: CASSWASVGTDTQYF.

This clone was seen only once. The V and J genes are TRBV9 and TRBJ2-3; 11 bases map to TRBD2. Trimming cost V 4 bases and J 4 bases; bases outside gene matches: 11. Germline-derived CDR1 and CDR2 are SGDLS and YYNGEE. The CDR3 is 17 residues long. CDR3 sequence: CASSLTLSGGAADTQYF. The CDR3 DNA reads TGTGCCAGCAGCCTAACACTTAGCGGGGGGGCCGCAGATACGCAGTATTTT.

The CDR3 bases are TGTGCCAGCAGTCGCGGGGGGGTTTCGGATGAGCAGTTCTTC. It yields the protein CASSRGGVSDEQFF. The chain carries TRBV25-1 and TRBJ2-1; TRBD2 agrees at 9 bases. This CDR3 region has 14 residues. Germline CDR1 is MGHDK and CDR2 is SYGVNS. Trimming at V came to 5 bases and at J to 8 bases, leaving 7 bases not matched to a gene.

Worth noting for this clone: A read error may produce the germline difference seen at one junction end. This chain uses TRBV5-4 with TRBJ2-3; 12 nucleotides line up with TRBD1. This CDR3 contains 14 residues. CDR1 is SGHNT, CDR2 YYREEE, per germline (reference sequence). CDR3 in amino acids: CVSSWGQGAHTQYF. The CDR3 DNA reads TGTGTCAGCAGCTGGGGACAGGGGGCACATACGCAGTATTTT.

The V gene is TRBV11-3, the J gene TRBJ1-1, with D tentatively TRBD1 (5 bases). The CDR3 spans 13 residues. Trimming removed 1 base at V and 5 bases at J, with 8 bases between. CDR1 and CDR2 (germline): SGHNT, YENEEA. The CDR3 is CASSLAGGTEAFF. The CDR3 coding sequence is TGTGCCAGCAGCTTAGCGGGGGGAACTGAAGCTTTCTTT.

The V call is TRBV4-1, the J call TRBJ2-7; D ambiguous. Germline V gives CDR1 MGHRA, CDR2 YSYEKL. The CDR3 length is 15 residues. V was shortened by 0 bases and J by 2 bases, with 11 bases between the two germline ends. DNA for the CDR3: TGCGCCAGCAGCCAAGAGGTAGGGAATACCTACGAGCAGTACTTC. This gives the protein CASSQEVGNTYEQYF.